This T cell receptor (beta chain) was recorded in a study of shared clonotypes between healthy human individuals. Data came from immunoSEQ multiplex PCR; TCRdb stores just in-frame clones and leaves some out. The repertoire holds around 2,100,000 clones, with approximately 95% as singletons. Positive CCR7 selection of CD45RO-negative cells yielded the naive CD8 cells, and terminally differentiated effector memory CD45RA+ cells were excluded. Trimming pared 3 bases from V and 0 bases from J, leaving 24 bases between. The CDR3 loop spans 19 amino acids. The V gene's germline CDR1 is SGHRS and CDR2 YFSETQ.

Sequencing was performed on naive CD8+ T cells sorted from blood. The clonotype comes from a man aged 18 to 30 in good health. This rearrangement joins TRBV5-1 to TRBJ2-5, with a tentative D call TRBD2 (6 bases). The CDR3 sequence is CASSSVGGLEPRHQETQYF. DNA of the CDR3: TGCGCCAGCAGCTCGGTGGGGGGACTGGAACCACGGCACCAAGAGACCCAGTACTTC.